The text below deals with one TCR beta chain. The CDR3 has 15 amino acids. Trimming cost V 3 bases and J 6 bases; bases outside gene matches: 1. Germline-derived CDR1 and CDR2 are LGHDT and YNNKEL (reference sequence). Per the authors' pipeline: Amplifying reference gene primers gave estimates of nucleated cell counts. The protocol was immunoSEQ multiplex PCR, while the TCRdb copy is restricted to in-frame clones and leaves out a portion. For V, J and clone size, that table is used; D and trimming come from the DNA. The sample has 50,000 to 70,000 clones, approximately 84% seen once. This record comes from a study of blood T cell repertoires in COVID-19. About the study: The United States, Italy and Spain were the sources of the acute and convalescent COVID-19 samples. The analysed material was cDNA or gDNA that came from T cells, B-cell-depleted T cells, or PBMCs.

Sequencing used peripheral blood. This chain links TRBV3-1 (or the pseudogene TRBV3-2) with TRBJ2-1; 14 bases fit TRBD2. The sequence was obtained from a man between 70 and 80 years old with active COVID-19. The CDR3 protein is CASSQGTSGSNEQFF. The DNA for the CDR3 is TGTGCCAGCAGCCAGGGGACTAGCGGGAGCAATGAGCAGTTCTTC.